Shown below are 22 T cell receptor beta chains from a single sample sequenced in a study of identical twins. TCRdb independently ran MiXCR on the 5' RACE reads; one entry per CDR3 protein. The data hold around 1.7 million distinct CDR3 sequences, with 25% to 35% observed a single time. Sequencing was carried out using cord blood. The receptors shown here come from a newborn girl in good health.

Ten or more counts support this clonotype. The chain uses TRBV12-3 or TRBV12-4 and TRBJ2-3; possibly TRBD2 for D (5 bases). The CDR3 contains 16 residues. Trimming removed 2 bases from V and 2 bases from J, with 14 bases in between. DNA for the CDR3: TGTGCCAGCAGTTTAAACACTGGAGGAAACACAGATACGCAGTATTTT. This codes for CASSLNTGGNTDTQYF.

V usage is TRBV12-3 or TRBV12-4 and J usage is TRBJ2-5, with D unclear. The CDR3 loop spans 10 amino acids. Trimming took 2 bases from V and 11 from J, leaving 6 bases between them. The CDR3, as DNA: TGTGCCAGCAGTTTAAACCCGCAGTACTTC. Amino acids: CASSLNPQYF.

This clonotype appeared a few times. This sequence joins TRBV18 and TRBJ2-1; 10 nucleotides match TRBD2. V dropped 3 bases and J dropped 15; count of bases not matched to a gene: 8. CDR1 is KGHSH, CDR2 LQKENI, per germline. The length of the CDR3 is 13 residues. The CDR3, as DNA: TGTGCCAGCTCACCCGGACTAGCGGAAAGTCTGTTCTTC. This translates into CASSPGLAESLFF.

This clonotype has more than one count but fewer than ten. J is TRBJ2-7 and V is TRBV25-1; the D gene is possibly TRBD2 (6 bases). The V end lost 4 bases, the J end lost 6 bases, and 19 bases lay between the germline ends. Germline values: CDR1 MGHDK, CDR2 SYGVNS. This CDR3 has 15 residues. The CDR3 region is CASSGGTSPLREQYF. CDR3 coding DNA: TGTGCCAGCAGTGGGGGGACTTCCCCCCTACGCGAGCAGTACTTC.

This clonotype was seen a few times. The chain employs TRBV2 and TRBJ2-7; 8 bases map to TRBD2. V was pared by 6 bases and J by 6 bases, with 10 bases of the junction left unmatched. The CDR3 sequence is 14 residues long. Germline assignment: CDR1 SNHLY and CDR2 FYNNEI. The CDR3 nucleotides are TGTGCCAGCAGCGTCACGGGAGGGCCGTTCGAGCAGTACTTC. It is translated as CASSVTGGPFEQYF.

The chain links TRBV20-1 to TRBJ2-5; 11 positions match TRBD2. Germline CDR1 reads DFQATT; CDR2 reads SNEGSKA (reference sequence). With 4 bases clipped from V and 2 bases from J, the junction kept 3 bases outside the gene matches. The CDR3 loop spans 14 amino acids. CDR3 region: CSAILAGGQETQYF. The CDR3 DNA follows: TGCAGTGCTATCCTAGCGGGAGGACAAGAGACCCAGTACTTC.

This clonotype has a handful of counts. The chain links TRBV7-2 to TRBJ2-1, with 12 bases lining up with TRBD2. From germline, CDR1 is SGHTA and CDR2 FQGNSA. Losses at the gene ends were 0 bases for V and 7 bases for J; bases not matched to a gene: 7. The CDR3 is 17 amino acids. The CDR3 DNA follows: TGTGCCAGCAGCTTAGCGTCTAGCGGGAGGGCCATAAATGAGCAGTTCTTC. This codes for CASSLASSGRAINEQFF.

Concerning this clonotype itself: A much more abundant neighbour one base away suggests this may be a read error. The J gene is TRBJ2-3, the V gene TRBV12-3 or TRBV12-4; D is unresolved. This CDR3 contains 15 residues. The CDR3 protein is CAGSPRIPSTDTQYF. DNA of the CDR3: TGTGCCGGCAGTCCCAGGATCCCTAGCACAGATACGCAGTATTTT.

This clonotype turned up a few times. The rearrangement links TRBV18 to TRBJ2-3; 7 nucleotides line up with TRBD1. The CDR3 has 13 residues. V lost 8 bases to trimming and J lost 2 bases; unmatched junction nucleotides: 4. Germline lookup yields CDR1 KGHSH and CDR2 LQKENI. Written as DNA, the CDR3 is TGTGCCAGCAATGACAGGGCCACAGATACGCAGTATTTT. This translates into CASNDRATDTQYF.

This clonotype was counted a few times. The V gene is TRBV5-1, the J gene TRBJ1-1; 9 bases align to TRBD1. The germline CDR1 and CDR2 sequences are SGHRS and YFSETQ. The CDR3 contains 16 residues. Trimming cost V 7 bases and J 1 base; bases outside gene matches: 11. The CDR3 is CASQRGTGRTNTEAFF. The CDR3 DNA reads TGCGCCAGCCAACGCGGGACAGGGAGGACGAACACTGAAGCTTTCTTT.

This chain joins TRBV20-1 and TRBJ2-7; TRBD2 matches 7 bases. The junction had 8 bases not matched to a gene; V was cut back by 1 base and J by 2 bases. The CDR3 contains 15 residues. CDR1 and CDR2 from the germline V gene are DFQATT and SNEGSKA (reference sequence). CDR3 nucleotides: TGCAGTGCTAGAGCTGCTAGCGGTTACCCCTACGAGCAGTACTTC. Its protein is CSARAASGYPYEQYF.

The chain joins TRBV7-2 to TRBJ2-4, with 7 bases aligning to TRBD2. The CDR3 sequence is 14 residues long. V lost 2 bases and J lost 13; bases outside the gene matches: 11. Per germline, CDR1 SGHTA and CDR2 FQGNSA. CDR3 region: CASSLTLSSGAQYF. In DNA, the CDR3 is TGTGCCAGCAGCTTAACCCTTTCTAGCGGAGCCCAGTACTTC.

This clonotype was picked up a small number of times. This sequence joins TRBV12-3 or TRBV12-4 and TRBJ2-2; 7 positions agree with TRBD1. The CDR3 runs to 14 residues. The V and J ends lost 9 bases and 5 bases, in that order; junction bases with no gene match: 9. CDR3 protein: CASTRGQATGELFF. The CDR3 nucleotides are TGTGCCAGTACCCGCGGACAGGCTACCGGGGAGCTGTTTTTT.

The chain is built from TRBV5-1 and TRBJ1-2; D remains ambiguous. Trimming took 0 bases from V and 0 from J, leaving 12 bases between them. Germline V gene data show CDR1 as SGHRS and CDR2 as YFSETQ. The CDR3 has 16 residues. The chain's CDR3 is CASSLVGQLPNYGYTF. The CDR3 DNA follows: TGCGCCAGCAGCTTGGTAGGGCAGCTCCCTAACTATGGCTACACCTTC.

This clonotype came up a few times. The chain couples TRBV7-9 to TRBJ1-1; D remains unclear. The germline CDR1 and CDR2 sequences are SEHNR and FQNEAQ (reference sequence). The V end lost 2 bases, the J end lost 3 bases, and 10 bases lay between the germline ends. The length of the CDR3 is 14 residues. The CDR3 region is CASSLRRVDTEAFF. The CDR3 nucleotides are TGTGCCAGCAGCTTAAGGAGGGTGGACACTGAAGCTTTCTTT.

The chain uses TRBV4-1 and TRBJ2-1; 9 nucleotides agree with TRBD1. The V gene end was trimmed by 0 bases and the J gene end by 13 bases; junction bases not matched to a gene: 13. The CDR3 is made up of 16 amino acids. In germline, CDR1 is MGHRA, CDR2 YSYEKL. CDR3 nucleotide sequence: TGCGCCAGCAGCCAAGATCGAACAGGGGGCTGGGAGACCCAGTTCTTC. It encodes CASSQDRTGGWETQFF.

Many counts were recorded for this clonotype. The rearrangement uses TRBV29-1 and TRBJ1-5, with D maybe TRBD1 (5 bases). CDR1 is SQVTM and CDR2 is ANQGSEA in the germline V gene. Trimming cost V 4 bases and J 0 bases, with 10 bases left between them. The CDR3 has 14 residues. CDR3 loop: CSVGGATSNQPQHF. Here the CDR3 DNA reads TGCAGCGTTGGAGGGGCCACTAGCAATCAGCCCCAGCATTTT.

The V and J genes are TRBV2 and TRBJ2-7, with D perhaps TRBD1 or TRBD2 (6 bases each). Germline V gene data show CDR1 as SNHLY and CDR2 as FYNNEI. V shed 4 bases and J shed 7 bases, with 20 bases lying between them. The CDR3 loop spans 15 amino acids. DNA of the CDR3: TGTGCCAGCAGTGGGCGGGACATGGGGATGAATGAGCAGTACTTC. This codes for CASSGRDMGMNEQYF.

This clonotype has only one observation. The J gene is TRBJ1-6, the V gene TRBV29-1, with TRBD1 matching over 9 bases. Germline V gene data show CDR1 as SQVTM and CDR2 as ANQGSEA. With V trimmed by 5 bases and J by 4 bases, 6 bases remained unmatched. The CDR3 consists of 15 residues. The CDR3 region has the DNA TGCAGCGTTCCCGTGGACAGGGGTTATAATTCACCCCTCCACTTT. The encoded protein is CSVPVDRGYNSPLHF.

The chain couples TRBV7-2 to TRBJ1-2; D is perhaps TRBD1 (6 bases). CDR3 length equals 13 residues. V was shortened by 2 bases and J by 6 bases, with 10 bases between the two germline ends. CDR1 and CDR2 from the germline V gene are SGHTA and FQGNSA. In nucleotides, the CDR3 is TGTGCCAGCAGCTTAACAGGGTTAGATGGCTACACCTTC. Protein: CASSLTGLDGYTF.

V is TRBV29-1 and J is TRBJ2-7; D gene ambiguous. The V end lost 1 base, the J end lost 2 bases, and 15 bases lay between the germline ends. Germline V gene sequence: CDR1 SQVTM, CDR2 ANQGSEA. The CDR3 covers 15 residues. The CDR3 nucleotides are TGCAGCGTTGAAGGGGGTCAGCCGAGACCCTACGAGCAGTACTTC. Translation: CSVEGGQPRPYEQYF.

This chain connects TRBV14 to TRBJ2-3; 10 bases fit TRBD2. Germline trimming cut 0 bases from V and 1 base from J; bases unmatched to any gene: 10. CDR1 is SGHDN and CDR2 is FVKESK in the germline V gene. CDR3 length equals 19 residues. CDR3 amino acids: CASSQDQPVLAGGTDTQYF. CDR3 sequence (DNA): TGTGCCAGCAGCCAAGATCAGCCCGTCCTAGCGGGAGGCACAGATACGCAGTATTTT.